This T cell receptor (beta chain) was retrieved from a study of response to subunit inactivated influenza vaccine. Regarding the study as a whole: Only a handful of new T cells, the authors suggested, are recruited with each seasonal influenza vaccination.

TCRdb analysed the RT-PCR reads with MiXCR anew, one entry per CDR3 protein. This sample has 450,000 to 700,000 distinct CDR3 sequences, with less than 15% found just once. In the case of this clonotype: Its specificity is unknown.

CDR3 length equals 14 residues. Per the germline V gene, CDR1 is SGHTA and CDR2 is FQGNSA. V lost 8 bases, J lost 2 bases, and 8 bases stayed unmatched. The chain recombines TRBV7-2 with TRBJ2-7; 8 positions agree with TRBD1. The input for sequencing was PBMCs from blood, taken 11 to 12 days after vaccination. This receptor was taken from a man in his forties or fifties who received an inactivated influenza vaccine. In DNA form, the CDR3 reads TGTGCCAGCTCACAGGGGGTCGATCCCTACGAGCAGTACTTC. Translated: CASSQGVDPYEQYF.